This TCR beta chain stems from a study of neoadjuvant anti-PD-1 for oral cavity cancer. Whole-study findings and limits: Each response group had just a few patients in TCR analyses. Higher pretreatment blood Treg/Th17 ratios correlated with higher pretreatment blood and lower post-treatment tumor TCRbeta clonality.

The CDR3 runs to 20 residues. The germline CDR1 and CDR2 sequences are SGHVS and FNYEAQ. V shed 1 base, J shed 0 bases, and the junction held 12 bases outside the gene matches. The assay was immunoSEQ multiplex PCR, and TCRdb's table has in-frame clones only and misses some. The data hold 15,000 to 20,000 clones, with approximately 70% observed a single time. This clone was observed a single time. Its target is unknown. These newly diagnosed stage II-IVA oral cavity squamous cell carcinoma patients had no prior systemic or radiation treatment. No culture or expansion preceded analysis of these blood cells.

This rearrangement joins TRBV7-6 to TRBJ2-7; TRBD2 aligns across 13 bases. The input for sequencing was PBMCs, taken before nivolumab (anti-PD-1) treatment. The TCR comes from a person aged 35-80 years with oral cavity squamous cell carcinoma. CDR3 sequence reads: CASSLGAGGTSGASSYEQYF. In DNA form, the CDR3 reads TGTGCCAGCAGCTTAGGGGCCGGAGGGACTAGCGGGGCCAGCTCCTACGAGCAGTACTTC.